The source of this T cell receptor (beta chain) is a study of glioma-infiltrating T cells. Whole-study results and caveats: Tissue-blood divergence was below expectation in non-neoplastic patients, above in gliomas. Only very few CDR3 sequences appeared in both tissue and blood.

Using RNA template, CDR3s of TCR alpha and beta were amplified with iRepertoire arm-PCR. Input was about 100-450 ng of tissue mRNA or PBMC total RNA. MiXCR was run by TCRdb on the multiplex PCR reads, yielding one entry per CDR3 protein. Of approximately 120,000 distinct CDR3 sequences listed, approximately 23% were seen once; the top ten hold approximately 14%. The J segment lost 4 bases and the V segment lost 2 bases, leaving 16 bases of the junction unmatched. This CDR3 comprises 18 residues. Germline V gives CDR1 DFQATT, CDR2 SNEGSKA (reference sequence). This clonotype has ten or more counts. The antigen remains unidentified.

The receptor comes from a human donor with low-grade glioma or glioblastoma, undergoing nonglioma brain surgery, or in good health (not recorded which). Sequenced input: glioma tissue, nonneoplastic brain tissue, or PBMCs (not recorded which). This rearrangement joins TRBV20-1 to TRBJ2-7; 11 nucleotides match TRBD2. The CDR3 loop reads CSARNPWVTSGRTYEQYF. The CDR3 bases are TGCAGTGCTAGAAATCCCTGGGTCACTAGCGGGAGAACGTACGAGCAGTACTTC.